This TCR beta chain emerged from a study of cytomegalovirus exposure and HLA in healthy donors. 13 Jbeta primers and 60 Vbeta primers were used for the PCR. Clones were read by immunoSEQ multiplex PCR, and TCRdb kept only the in-frame ones, dropping some. The sample holds 70,000 to 100,000 clones, approximately 60% seen once. Study-wide results and caveats: Reported findings show TCR beta sequences accurately forecast HLA-A and HLA-B alleles in most subjects. Sequencing depth roughly uniform across donors was assumed in presence/absence analyses. A later analysis revealed that TCR association rates differed between HLA loci, peaking at DRB1 and bottoming out at HLA-C.

Of note for this clone: No antigen is known for it.

V shed 6 bases and J 3 bases; nucleotides not matched to a gene: 7. CDR3 size: 14 residues. CDR1 and CDR2 from the germline V gene are SGDLS and YYNGEE. The rearrangement uses TRBV9 and TRBJ2-3; 7 positions agree with TRBD1. The source of this sequence is a woman aged 45-65 years in good health and CMV-seropositive. Sequenced input: PBMCs. The CDR3 DNA reads TGTGCCAGCAACCGACAGGGTCGAACAGATACGCAGTATTTT. Translated, it gives CASNRQGRTDTQYF.